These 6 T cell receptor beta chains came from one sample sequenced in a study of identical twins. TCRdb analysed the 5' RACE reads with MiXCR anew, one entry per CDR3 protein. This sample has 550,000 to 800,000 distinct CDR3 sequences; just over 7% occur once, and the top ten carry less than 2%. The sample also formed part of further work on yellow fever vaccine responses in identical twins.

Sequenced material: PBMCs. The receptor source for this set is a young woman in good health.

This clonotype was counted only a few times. For the CDR3, the DNA is TGCAGCGTTGGGTTGGGTTCCTCCTACGAGCAGTACTTC. Protein sequence: CSVGLGSSYEQYF. V gene TRBV29-1 combines with J gene TRBJ2-7, with D uncertain. CDR3 length: 13 residues. Germline CDR1 and CDR2: SQVTM and ANQGSEA. V lost 4 bases and J 0 bases, leaving 10 bases between the germline ends.

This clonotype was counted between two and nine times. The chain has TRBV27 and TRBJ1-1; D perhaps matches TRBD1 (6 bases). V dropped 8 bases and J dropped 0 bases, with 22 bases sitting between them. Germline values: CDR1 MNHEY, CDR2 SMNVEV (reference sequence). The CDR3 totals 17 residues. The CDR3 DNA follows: TGTGCCAGCGGACCGCAGGGGTCCGACTTCGTGAACACTGAAGCTTTCTTT. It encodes CASGPQGSDFVNTEAFF.

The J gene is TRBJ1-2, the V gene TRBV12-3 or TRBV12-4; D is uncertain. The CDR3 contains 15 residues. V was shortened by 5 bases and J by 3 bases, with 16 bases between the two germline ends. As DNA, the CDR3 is TGTGCCAGCAGTACCGAGAAAGGGCCCTACTATGGCTACACCTTC. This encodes CASSTEKGPYYGYTF.

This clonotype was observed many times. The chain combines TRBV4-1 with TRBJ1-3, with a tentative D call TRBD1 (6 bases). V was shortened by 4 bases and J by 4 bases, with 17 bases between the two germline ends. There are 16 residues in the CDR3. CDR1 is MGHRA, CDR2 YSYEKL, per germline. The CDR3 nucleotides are TGCGCCAGCAGCCGAGAAACAGGGCCGTTCGGAAACACCATATATTTT. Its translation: CASSRETGPFGNTIYF.

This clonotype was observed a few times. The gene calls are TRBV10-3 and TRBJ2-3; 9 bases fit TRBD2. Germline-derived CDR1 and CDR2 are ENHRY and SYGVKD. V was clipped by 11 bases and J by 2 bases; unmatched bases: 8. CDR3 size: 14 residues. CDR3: CASSSGDLTDTQYF. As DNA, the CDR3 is TGTGCCTCATCTAGCGGGGACCTCACAGATACGCAGTATTTT.

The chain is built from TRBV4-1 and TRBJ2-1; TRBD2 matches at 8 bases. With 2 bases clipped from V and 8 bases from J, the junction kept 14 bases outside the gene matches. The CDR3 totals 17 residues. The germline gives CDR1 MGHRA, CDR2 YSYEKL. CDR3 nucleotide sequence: TGCGCCAGCAGCCAACAATGGGGGACTAGAGGTTTGGATGAGCAGTTCTTC. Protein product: CASSQQWGTRGLDEQFF.